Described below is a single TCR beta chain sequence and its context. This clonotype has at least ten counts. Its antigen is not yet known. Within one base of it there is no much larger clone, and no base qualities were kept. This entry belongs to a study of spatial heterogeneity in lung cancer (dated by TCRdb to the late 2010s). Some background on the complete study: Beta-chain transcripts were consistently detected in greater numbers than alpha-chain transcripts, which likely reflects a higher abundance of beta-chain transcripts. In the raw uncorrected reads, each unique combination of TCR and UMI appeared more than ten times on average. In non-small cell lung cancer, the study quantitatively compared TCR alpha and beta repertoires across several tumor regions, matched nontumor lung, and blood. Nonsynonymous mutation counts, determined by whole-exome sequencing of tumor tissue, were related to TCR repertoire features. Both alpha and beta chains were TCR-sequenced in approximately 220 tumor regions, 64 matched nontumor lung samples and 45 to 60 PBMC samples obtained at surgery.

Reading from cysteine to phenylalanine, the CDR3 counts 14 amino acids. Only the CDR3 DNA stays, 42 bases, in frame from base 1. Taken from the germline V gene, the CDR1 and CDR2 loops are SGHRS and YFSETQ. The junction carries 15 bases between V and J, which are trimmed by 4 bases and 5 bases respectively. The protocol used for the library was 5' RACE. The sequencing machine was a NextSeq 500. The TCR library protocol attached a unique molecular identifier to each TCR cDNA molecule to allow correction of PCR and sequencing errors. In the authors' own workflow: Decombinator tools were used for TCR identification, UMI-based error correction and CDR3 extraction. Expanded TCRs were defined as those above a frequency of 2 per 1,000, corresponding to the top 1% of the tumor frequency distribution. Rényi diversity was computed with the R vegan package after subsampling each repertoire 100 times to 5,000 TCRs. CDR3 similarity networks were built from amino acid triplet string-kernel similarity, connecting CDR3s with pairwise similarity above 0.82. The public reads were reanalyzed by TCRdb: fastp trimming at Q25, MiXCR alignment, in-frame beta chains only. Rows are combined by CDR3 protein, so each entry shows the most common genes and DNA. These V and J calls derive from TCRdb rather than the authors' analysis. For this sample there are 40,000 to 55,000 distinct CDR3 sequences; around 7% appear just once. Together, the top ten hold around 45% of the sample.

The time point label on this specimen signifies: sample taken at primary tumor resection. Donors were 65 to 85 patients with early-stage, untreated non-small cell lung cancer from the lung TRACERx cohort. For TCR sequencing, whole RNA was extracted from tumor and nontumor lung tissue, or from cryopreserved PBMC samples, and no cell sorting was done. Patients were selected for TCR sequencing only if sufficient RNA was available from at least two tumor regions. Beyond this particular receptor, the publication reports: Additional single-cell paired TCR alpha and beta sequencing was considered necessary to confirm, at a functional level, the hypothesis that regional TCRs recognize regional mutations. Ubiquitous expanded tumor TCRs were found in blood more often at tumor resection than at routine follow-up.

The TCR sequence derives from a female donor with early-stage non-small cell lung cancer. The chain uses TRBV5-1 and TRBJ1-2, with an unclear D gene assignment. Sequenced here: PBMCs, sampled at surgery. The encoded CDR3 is CASSPPGSQYGYTF. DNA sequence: TGCGCCAGCAGCCCCCCTGGCAGCCAGTATGGCTACACCTTC.